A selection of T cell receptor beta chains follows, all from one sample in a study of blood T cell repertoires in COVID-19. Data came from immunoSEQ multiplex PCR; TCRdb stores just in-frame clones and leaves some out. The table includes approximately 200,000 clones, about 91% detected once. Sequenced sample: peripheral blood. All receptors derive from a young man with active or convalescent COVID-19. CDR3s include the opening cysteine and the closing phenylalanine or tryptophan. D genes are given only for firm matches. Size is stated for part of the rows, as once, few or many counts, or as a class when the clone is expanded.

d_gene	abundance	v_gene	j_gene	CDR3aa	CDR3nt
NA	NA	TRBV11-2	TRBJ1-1	CASSLLKRIAGTEAFF	TGTGCCAGCAGCTTATTAAAGAGGATTGCGGGCACTGAAGCTTTCTTT
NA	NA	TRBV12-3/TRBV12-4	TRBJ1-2	CASSFAGNYGYTF	TGTGCCAGCAGTTTCGCAGGGAACTATGGCTACACCTTC
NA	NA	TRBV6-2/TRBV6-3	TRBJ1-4	CASSAKEKLFF	TGTGCCAGCAGTGCCAAAGAGAAACTGTTTTTT
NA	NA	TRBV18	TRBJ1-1	CASSPLQDTEAFF	TGTGCCAGCTCACCACTCCAGGACACTGAAGCTTTCTTT
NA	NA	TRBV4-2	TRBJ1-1	CASSQEFQGWDTEAFF	TGTGCCAGCAGCCAAGAATTTCAGGGATGGGACACTGAAGCTTTCTTT
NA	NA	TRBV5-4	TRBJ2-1	CASSAPEGTTYNEQFF	TGTGCCAGCAGCGCGCCAGAGGGAACGACCTACAATGAGCAGTTCTTC
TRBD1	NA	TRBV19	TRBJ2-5	CASSIAGQGVQETQYF	TGTGCCAGTAGTATAGCCGGACAGGGCGTTCAAGAGACCCAGTACTTC
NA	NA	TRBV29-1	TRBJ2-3	CSVRLSDTQYF	TGCAGCGTCCGACTTTCAGATACGCAGTATTTT
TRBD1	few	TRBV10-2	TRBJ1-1	CASSDFNRGVTTEAFF	TGCGCCAGCAGTGACTTCAACAGGGGGGTAACGACTGAAGCTTTCTTT
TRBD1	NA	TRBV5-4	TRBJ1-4	CASSRTGSNEKLFF	TGTGCCAGCAGCCGGACAGGGTCTAATGAAAAACTGTTTTTT
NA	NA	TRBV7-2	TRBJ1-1	CASSKRDNLNTEAFF	TGTGCCAGCAGCAAGCGGGACAACTTGAACACTGAAGCTTTCTTT
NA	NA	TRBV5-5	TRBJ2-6	CASSFGSGANVLTF	TGTGCCAGCAGCTTCGGTTCTGGGGCCAACGTCCTGACTTTC
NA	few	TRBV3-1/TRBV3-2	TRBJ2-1	CASSQDPNNEQFF	TGTGCCAGCAGCCAAGATCCTAACAATGAGCAGTTCTTC
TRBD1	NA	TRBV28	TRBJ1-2	CASGRRGQAIYGYTF	TGTGCCAGCGGACGAAGAGGACAGGCAATTTATGGCTACACCTTC
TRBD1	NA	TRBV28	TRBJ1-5	CASSALQGAGQPQHF	TGTGCCAGCAGTGCCTTACAGGGGGCCGGTCAGCCCCAGCATTTT
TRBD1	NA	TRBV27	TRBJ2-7	CASSKPGQGSYEQYF	TGTGCCAGCAGCAAGCCGGGACAGGGGTCCTACGAGCAGTACTTC
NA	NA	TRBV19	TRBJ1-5	CASNPGVTRGYSNQPQHF	TGTGCCAGTAACCCGGGGGTGACGAGGGGTTATAGCAATCAGCCCCAGCATTTT
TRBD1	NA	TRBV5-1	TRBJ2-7	CASSLTGGTHEQYF	TGCGCCAGCAGCTTGACAGGGGGAACCCACGAGCAGTACTTC
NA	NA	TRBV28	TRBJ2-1	CASSSPGDRRVEQFF	TGTGCCAGCAGTTCCCCCGGGGACCGGAGGGTAGAGCAGTTCTTC
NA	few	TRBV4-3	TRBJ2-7	CASSQEADSYEQYF	TGCGCCAGCAGCCAAGAGGCGGATTCCTACGAGCAGTACTTC
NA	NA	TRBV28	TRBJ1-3	CASSAPVRNSGNTIYF	TGTGCCAGCAGTGCCCCAGTCCGAAACTCTGGAAACACCATATATTTT
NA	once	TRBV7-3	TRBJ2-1	CASSLGADNEQFF	TGTGCCAGCAGCTTAGGGGCGGACAATGAGCAGTTCTTC
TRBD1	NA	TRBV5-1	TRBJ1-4	CASSSGQGGEKLFF	TGCGCCAGCAGCTCGGGACAGGGGGGAGAAAAACTGTTTTTT
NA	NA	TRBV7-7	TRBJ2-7	CASSFPMPLQDGPYFSYEQYF	TGTGCTAGCAGCTTCCCTATGCCGTTACAGGACGGCCCTTACTTCTCCTACGAGCAGTACTTC
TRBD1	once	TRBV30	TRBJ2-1	CAWETGFREQFF	TGTGCCTGGGAGACAGGGTTCCGGGAGCAGTTCTTC
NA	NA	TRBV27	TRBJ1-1	CASSINSGGRNTEAFF	TGTGCCAGCAGTATTAACTCGGGGGGGCGCAACACTGAAGCTTTCTTT
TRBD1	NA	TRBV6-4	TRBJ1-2	CASSGTGQDGYTF	TGTGCCAGCAGTGGGACAGGGCAGGATGGCTACACCTTC
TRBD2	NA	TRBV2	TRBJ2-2	CASRSQGTSGSYTGELFF	TGTGCCAGCAGATCCCAAGGGACTAGCGGGAGTTACACCGGGGAGCTGTTTTTT
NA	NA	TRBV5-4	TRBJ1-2	CASSPRWQTDGYTF	TGTGCCAGCAGCCCCCGTTGGCAGACTGATGGCTACACCTTC
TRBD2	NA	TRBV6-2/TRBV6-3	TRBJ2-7	CASSNGRYEQYF	TGTGCCAGCAGTAACGGGAGGTACGAGCAGTACTTC
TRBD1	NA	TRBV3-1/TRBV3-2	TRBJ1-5	CASSPQGAGGQPQHF	TGTGCCAGCAGCCCACAGGGGGCTGGGGGACAGCCCCAGCATTTT
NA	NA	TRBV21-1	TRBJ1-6	CASSARDRRCLHPHF	TGTGCCAGCAGCGCCCGGGACAGGCGCTGCTTGCACCCCCACTTT
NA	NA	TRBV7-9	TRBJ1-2	CASSPDPGTRGYTF	TGTGCCAGCAGCCCGGACCCCGGGACAAGAGGCTACACCTTC
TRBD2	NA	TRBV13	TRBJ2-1	CASSVTGTSTRSSYNEQFF	TGTGCCAGCAGCGTAACCGGGACTAGCACCCGGAGCTCCTACAATGAGCAGTTCTTC
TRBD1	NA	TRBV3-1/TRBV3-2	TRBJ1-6	CASSQVNVTGGRGTSYNSPLHF	TGTGCCAGCAGCCAAGTAAACGTGACAGGGGGCCGAGGTACCTCCTATAATTCACCCCTCCACTTT
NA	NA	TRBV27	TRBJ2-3	CASSLTGLQTTDTQYF	TGTGCCAGCAGTTTAACCGGACTACAGACCACAGATACGCAGTATTTT
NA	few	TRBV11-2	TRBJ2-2	CASSFFQGSATGELFF	TGTGCCAGCAGCTTTTTCCAGGGCTCGGCCACCGGGGAGCTGTTTTTT
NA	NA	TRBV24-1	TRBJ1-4	CATSDTGTTNEKLFF	TGTGCCACCAGTGATACCGGGACTACTAATGAAAAACTGTTTTTT
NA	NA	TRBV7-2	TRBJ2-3	CASSLFGYGEPTDTQYF	TGTGCCAGCAGCTTATTCGGGTACGGAGAGCCCACAGATACGCAGTATTTT
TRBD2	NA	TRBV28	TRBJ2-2	CASSFETSGSYANTGELFF	TGTGCCAGCAGTTTTGAGACTAGCGGGAGTTACGCGAACACCGGGGAGCTGTTTTTT
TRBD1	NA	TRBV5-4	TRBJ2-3	CASSSGQITDTQYF	TGTGCCAGCAGCTCGGGACAGATCACAGATACGCAGTATTTT
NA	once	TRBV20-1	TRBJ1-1	CSASRVGENTEAFF	TGCAGTGCTAGTAGGGTAGGGGAGAACACTGAAGCTTTCTTT
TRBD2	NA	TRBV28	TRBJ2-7	CASSSKTSLGVEQYF	TGTGCCAGCAGTTCAAAGACTAGCTTAGGAGTCGAGCAGTACTTC
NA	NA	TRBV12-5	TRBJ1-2	CASGLVPGGGGYTF	TGTGCTAGTGGTTTGGTACCTGGGGGGGGTGGCTACACCTTC
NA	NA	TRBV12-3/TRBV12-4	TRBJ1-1	CASSLEQEAEAFF	TGTGCCAGCAGTTTGGAACAGGAAGCTGAAGCTTTCTTT
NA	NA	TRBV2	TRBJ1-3	CASSENVGLTGNTIYF	TGTGCCAGCAGTGAGAACGTGGGGCTGACTGGAAACACCATATATTTT
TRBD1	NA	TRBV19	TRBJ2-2	CASRSYSGQGNTGELFF	TGTGCCAGTAGGTCCTACTCGGGACAGGGAAACACCGGGGAGCTGTTTTTT
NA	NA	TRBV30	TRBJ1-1	CAWSVGWGGTEAFF	TGTGCCTGGAGTGTAGGCTGGGGGGGGACTGAAGCTTTCTTT
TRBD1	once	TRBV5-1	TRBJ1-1	CASSLVQGAHTEAFF	TGCGCCAGCAGCTTGGTACAGGGGGCTCACACTGAAGCTTTCTTT